This T cell receptor beta chain was obtained from a study of blood T cells in healthy people across ages. Study-wide results and caveats: Roughly linear declines in TCR beta diversity per million T cells occurred with age. Any changes in expanded clonotypes were possibly confounded, as donor CMV status remained unknown. Researchers said unsorted PBMCs prevented a conclusive naive versus antigen-experienced comparison.

Trimming removed 0 bases from V and 0 bases from J, with 12 bases in between. CDR1 and CDR2 (germline): LNHNV, YYDKDF (reference sequence). The CDR3 covers 16 residues. Only a few counts were recorded for this clonotype. What it recognizes is unknown. For every donor, a draw yielded approximately 9.8 milliliters of peripheral blood. Primers used in a second PCR of about 6 to 11 cycles were a sample-barcoded 5' primer and a J-beta primer mix. TCRdb ran MiXCR on the 5' RACE reads and lists one entry per CDR3 protein. The top ten hold under 35% of the sample, which has hundreds of thousands of distinct CDR3 sequences, 45% to 50% seen once.

The source material was blood. The chain recombines TRBV15 with TRBJ2-7; perhaps TRBD2 as D (6 bases). The sequence derives from a woman aged 60 to 75 in good health. The CDR3 sequence is CATSRDPASDSYEQYF. CDR3 nucleotides: TGTGCCACCAGCAGAGATCCTGCTAGCGACTCCTACGAGCAGTACTTC.